These 11 T cell receptor beta chains share one sample of origin, sequenced in a study of metastatic and nonmetastatic thyroid tumors (dated by TCRdb to 2020 to 2022). Library prep was done by PCR. The sequencer listed for this sample is Illumina HiSeq 4000. TCRdb ran its own pipeline on the public reads, namely fastp trimming at Q25 and MiXCR clone calling, and kept in-frame beta chains. This sample has about 7,100 clones in its table, and 28% of those were observed once. Of the sample, 20% to 30% falls within the top ten clones. No patient had received any treatment before thyroid surgery. Sequencing used adjacent normal tissue. Receptors were obtained from a male donor with papillary thyroid cancer or a benign thyroid nodule (not recorded which). Some clones in this sample may be carry-over from other donors' samples.

This clone has ten or more counts. V and J are TRBV7-8 and TRBJ2-3; 7 positions agree with TRBD1. Germline-derived CDR1 and CDR2 are SGHVS and FQNEAQ. V was clipped by 1 base and J by 4 bases; unmatched bases: 8. There are 16 residues in the CDR3. DNA for the CDR3: TGTGCCAGCAGCTTAGATAAACAGGGGATTTCAGATACGCAGTATTTT. Translated: CASSLDKQGISDTQYF.

This clone was seen repeatedly, ten times or more. Other DNA sequences within the sample encode an identical CDR3. The chain recombines TRBV9 with TRBJ1-1, with D unresolved. V was cut by 0 bases and J by 5 bases, with 11 bases left in between. Germline CDR1 is SGDLS and CDR2 is YYNGEE. The CDR3 has 14 amino acids. The CDR3 DNA reads TGTGCCAGCAGCGTAGGAGGAGTTAGGACTGAAGCTTTCTTT. Translating it yields CASSVGGVRTEAFF.

This clone was observed a few times. The V gene is TRBV6-1, the J gene TRBJ1-5; D gene unclear. Looked up from germline, CDR1 is MNHNS and CDR2 is SASEGT. There are 14 residues in the CDR3. V was cut by 2 bases and J by 4 bases, with 9 bases left in between. The CDR3 DNA reads TGTGCCAGCAGTGAAAAATCGGCAAATCAGCCCCAGCATTTT. The encoded protein is CASSEKSANQPQHF.

This clone has at least ten counts. The V gene is TRBV6-2 or TRBV6-3, the J gene TRBJ2-2, with 13 bases lining up with TRBD2. Trimming removed 5 bases from V and 6 bases from J; junction bases left unmatched: 12. CDR1 is MNHEY and CDR2 is SVGEGT in the germline V gene. The CDR3 runs to 18 residues. CDR3 loop: CASSGFRTSGRQSGELFF. For the CDR3, the DNA is TGTGCCAGCAGTGGATTCCGGACTAGCGGGAGACAGTCCGGGGAGCTGTTTTTT.

The rearrangement joins TRBV11-2 to TRBJ1-5, with a tentative D call TRBD1 (5 bases). CDR1 is SGHAT, CDR2 FQNNGV, per germline. Trimming left V 0 bases short and J 2 bases short, with 11 bases between. The CDR3 is 16 residues long. The CDR3 DNA reads as TGTGCCAGCAGCTTAGACGGGCAGGGAGGCAATCAGCCCCAGCATTTT. It codes for CASSLDGQGGNQPQHF.

This chain joins TRBV20-1 and TRBJ1-5, with a tentative D call TRBD1 (5 bases). The CDR3 length is 14 residues. V lost 4 bases and J 6 bases, leaving 16 bases between the germline ends. Germline CDR1 is DFQATT and CDR2 is SNEGSKA (reference sequence). The CDR3 region is CSATDGDGGQPQHF. In DNA form, the CDR3 reads TGCAGTGCTACAGACGGCGATGGGGGTCAGCCCCAGCATTTT.

CDR3 protein: CASSLSFTFSYEQYF. The CDR3 DNA sequence: TGTGCCAGCAGTTTATCCTTTACCTTCTCCTACGAGCAGTACTTC. This rearrangement joins TRBV27 to TRBJ2-7; D is unresolved. There are 15 residues in the CDR3. CDR1 is MNHEY, CDR2 SMNVEV, per germline (reference sequence). V lost 0 bases and J lost 0, with 9 bases in between.

In its sample, this clone was seen a few times. The V gene is TRBV6-1, the J gene TRBJ1-5; 7 bases fit TRBD1. The CDR3 extends over 13 amino acids. Trimming at V came to 6 bases and at J to 7 bases, leaving 6 bases not matched to a gene. Germline-derived CDR1 and CDR2 are MNHNS and SASEGT. Here the CDR3 DNA reads TGTGCCAGCAGCGGAAGGGGGCAACAGCCCCAGCATTTT. It translates to CASSGRGQQPQHF.

V usage is TRBV20-1 and J usage is TRBJ1-1; 7 nucleotides agree with TRBD1. The ends lost 4 bases at V and 2 bases at J; junction bases unmatched: 10. Per the germline V gene, CDR1 is DFQATT and CDR2 is SNEGSKA (reference sequence). The CDR3 sequence is 15 residues long. This chain's CDR3 is CSATPGTADNTEAFF. The CDR3 bases are TGCAGTGCTACACCCGGGACAGCCGACAACACTGAAGCTTTCTTT.

The chain carries TRBV5-1 and TRBJ2-3; D is possibly TRBD2 (6 bases). Trimming removed 1 base from V and 6 bases from J, with 21 bases in between. CDR1 is SGHRS and CDR2 is YFSETQ in the germline V gene. The CDR3 is made up of 17 amino acids. This CDR3 is CASSLSRGLLIPDTQYF. The CDR3 DNA sequence: TGCGCCAGCAGCTTGTCACGGGGGTTATTAATTCCGGATACGCAGTATTTT.

About this clone itself: The conserved phenylalanine or tryptophan is not found at the CDR3 terminus, so this likely reflects a read error. The chain couples TRBV6-1 to TRBJ1-3; possibly TRBD1 for D (6 bases). The CDR3 covers 15 residues. Germline V gene lookup returns CDR1 MNHNS and CDR2 SASEGT. V was clipped by 7 bases and J by 4 bases, with 17 bases between them. CDR3 bases: TGTGCCAGCATCATATCCAGGGGTTCGGGAAACACCATATATAAA. It is translated as CASIISRGSGNTIYK.